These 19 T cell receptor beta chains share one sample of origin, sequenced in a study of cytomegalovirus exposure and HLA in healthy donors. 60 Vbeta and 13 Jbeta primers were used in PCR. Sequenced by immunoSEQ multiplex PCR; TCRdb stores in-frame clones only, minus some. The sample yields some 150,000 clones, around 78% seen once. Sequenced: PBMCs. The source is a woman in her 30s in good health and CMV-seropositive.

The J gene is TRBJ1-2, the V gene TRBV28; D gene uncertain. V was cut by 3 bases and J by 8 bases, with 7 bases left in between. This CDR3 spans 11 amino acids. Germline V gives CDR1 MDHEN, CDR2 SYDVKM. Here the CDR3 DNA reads TGTGCCAGCAGTTTTTCCGGGGGCTACACCTTC. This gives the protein CASSFSGGYTF.

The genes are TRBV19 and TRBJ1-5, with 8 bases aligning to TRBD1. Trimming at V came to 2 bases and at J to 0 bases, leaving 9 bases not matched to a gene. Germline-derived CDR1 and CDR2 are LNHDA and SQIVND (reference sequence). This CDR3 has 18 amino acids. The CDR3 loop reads CASSIQGASPYSNQPQHF. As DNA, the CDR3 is TGTGCCAGTAGTATACAGGGGGCCTCTCCATATAGCAATCAGCCCCAGCATTTT. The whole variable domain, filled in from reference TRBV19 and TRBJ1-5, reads DGGITQSPKYLFRKEGQNVTLSCEQNLNHDAMYWYRQDPGQGLRLIYYSQIVNDFQKGDIAEGYSVSREKKESFPLTVTSAQKNPTAFYLCASSIQGASPYSNQPQHFGDGTRLSIL.

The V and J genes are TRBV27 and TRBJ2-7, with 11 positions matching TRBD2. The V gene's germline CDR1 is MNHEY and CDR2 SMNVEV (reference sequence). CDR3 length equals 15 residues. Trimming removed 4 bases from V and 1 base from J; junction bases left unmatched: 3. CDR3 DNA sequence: TGTGCCAGCAGTTCAGGGACTAGCGGATCCTACGAGCAGTACTTC. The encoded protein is CASSSGTSGSYEQYF.

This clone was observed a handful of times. This CDR3 is CASSPSGGYWEAFF. The CDR3 nucleotides read TGTGCCAGTAGTCCCTCAGGGGGGTATTGGGAAGCTTTCTTT. The chain carries TRBV19 and TRBJ1-1; 7 nucleotides align to TRBD1. This CDR3 contains 14 residues. J lost 8 bases, V lost 5 bases, and 11 bases had no gene match. Per germline, CDR1 LNHDA and CDR2 SQIVND (reference sequence).

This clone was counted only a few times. The DNA of the CDR3 is TGTGCCAGCAGGACTGCAGCGGGAAGCTATGGCTACACCTTC. As protein: CASRTAAGSYGYTF. V and J are TRBV5-4 and TRBJ1-2; D is undetermined. From germline, CDR1 is SGHNT and CDR2 YYREEE (reference sequence). The V and J ends lost 5 bases and 4 bases respectively, with 15 bases between them. This CDR3 has 14 amino acids.

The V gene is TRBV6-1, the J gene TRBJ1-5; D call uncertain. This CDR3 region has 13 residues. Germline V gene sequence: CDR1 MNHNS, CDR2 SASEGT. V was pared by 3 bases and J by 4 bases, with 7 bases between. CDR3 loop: CASSDLANQPQHF. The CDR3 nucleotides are TGTGCCAGCAGTGATTTAGCAAATCAGCCCCAGCATTTT.

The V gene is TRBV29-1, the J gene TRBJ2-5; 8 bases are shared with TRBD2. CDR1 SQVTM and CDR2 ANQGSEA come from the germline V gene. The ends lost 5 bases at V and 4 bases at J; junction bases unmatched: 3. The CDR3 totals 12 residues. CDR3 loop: CSVSGGGETQYF. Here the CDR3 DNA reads TGCAGCGTTAGCGGGGGAGGAGAGACCCAGTACTTC.

CDR3 sequence reads: CASSLGPSRPQNIQYF. In nucleotides, the CDR3 is TGTGCCAGCAGCTTAGGCCCTAGTCGGCCCCAAAACATTCAGTACTTC. This chain links TRBV11-2 with TRBJ2-4; no clear D gene. This CDR3 is built from 16 residues. CDR1 is SGHAT and CDR2 is FQNNGV in the germline V gene. V lost 1 base to trimming and J lost 5 bases, with 15 bases between them.

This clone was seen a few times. CDR3 region: CASSDRRGATFGQPQHF. The DNA for the CDR3 is TGTGCCAGCAGTGACCGTCGGGGGGCCACTTTCGGTCAGCCCCAGCATTTT. The chain uses TRBV28 and TRBJ1-5; D perhaps matches TRBD1 (6 bases). The germline V and J ends were trimmed by 5 bases and 6 bases, with 23 bases remaining between them. CDR3 length: 17 residues. The germline V gene encodes CDR1 MDHEN and CDR2 SYDVKM. The variable domain in full, completed from reference TRBV28 and TRBJ1-5, reads DVKVTQSSRYLVKRTGEKVFLECVQDMDHENMFWYRQDPGLGLRLIYFSYDVKMKEKGDIPEGYSVSREKKERFSLILESASTNQTSMYLCASSDRRGATFGQPQHFGDGTRLSIL.

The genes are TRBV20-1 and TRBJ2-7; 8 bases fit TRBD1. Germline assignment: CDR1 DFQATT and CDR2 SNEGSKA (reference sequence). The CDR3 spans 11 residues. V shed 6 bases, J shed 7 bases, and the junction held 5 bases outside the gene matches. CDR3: CSAVRQGEQYF. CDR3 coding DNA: TGCAGTGCCGTTCGACAGGGGGAGCAGTACTTC.

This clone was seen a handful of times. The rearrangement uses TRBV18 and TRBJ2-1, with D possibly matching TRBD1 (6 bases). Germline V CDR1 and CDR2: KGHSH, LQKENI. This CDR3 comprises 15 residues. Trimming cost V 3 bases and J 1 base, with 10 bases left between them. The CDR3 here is CASSPGRGSYNEQFF. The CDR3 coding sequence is TGTGCCAGCTCACCTGGCAGGGGATCCTACAATGAGCAGTTCTTC.

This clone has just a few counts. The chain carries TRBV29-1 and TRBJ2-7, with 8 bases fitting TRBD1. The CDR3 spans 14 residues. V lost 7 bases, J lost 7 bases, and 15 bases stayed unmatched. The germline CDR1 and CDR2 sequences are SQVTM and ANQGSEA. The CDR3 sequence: CSARTGRSSGEQYF. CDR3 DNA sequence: TGCAGCGCCCGGACAGGGAGATCCTCGGGGGAGCAGTACTTC.

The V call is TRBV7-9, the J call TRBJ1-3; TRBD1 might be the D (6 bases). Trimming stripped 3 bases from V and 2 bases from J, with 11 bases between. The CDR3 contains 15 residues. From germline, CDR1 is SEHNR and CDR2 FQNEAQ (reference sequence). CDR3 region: CASSFLQGTGNTIYF. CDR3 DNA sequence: TGTGCCAGCAGCTTTCTGCAGGGGACTGGAAACACCATATATTTT.

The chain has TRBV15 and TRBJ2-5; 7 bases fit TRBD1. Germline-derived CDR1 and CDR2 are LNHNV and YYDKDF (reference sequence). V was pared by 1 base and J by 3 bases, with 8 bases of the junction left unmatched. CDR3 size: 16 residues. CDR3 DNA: TGTGCCACCAGCAGAGTACCCGGGACAGTGAAAGAGACCCAGTACTTC. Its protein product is CATSRVPGTVKETQYF.

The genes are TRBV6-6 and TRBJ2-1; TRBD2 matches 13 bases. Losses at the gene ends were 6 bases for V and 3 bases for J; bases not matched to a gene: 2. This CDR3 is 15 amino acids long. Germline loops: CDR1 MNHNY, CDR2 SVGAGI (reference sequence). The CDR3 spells CASRGTSGIYNEQFF. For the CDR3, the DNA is TGTGCCAGCAGAGGGACTAGCGGGATCTACAATGAGCAGTTCTTC.

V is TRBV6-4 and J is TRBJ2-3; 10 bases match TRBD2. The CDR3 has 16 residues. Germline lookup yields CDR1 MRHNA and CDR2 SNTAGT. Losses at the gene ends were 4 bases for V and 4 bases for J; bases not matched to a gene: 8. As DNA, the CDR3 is TGTGCCAGCAGTGCATTAGCGGGAGGAGACGCAGATACGCAGTATTTT. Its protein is CASSALAGGDADTQYF.

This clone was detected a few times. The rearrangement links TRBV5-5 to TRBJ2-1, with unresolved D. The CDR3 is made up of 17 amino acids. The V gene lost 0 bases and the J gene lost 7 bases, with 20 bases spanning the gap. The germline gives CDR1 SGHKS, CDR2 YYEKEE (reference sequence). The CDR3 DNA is TGTGCCAGCAGCTTGGGTGCTTCGAGGCTGCGTGCAAATGAGCAGTTCTTC. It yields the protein CASSLGASRLRANEQFF.

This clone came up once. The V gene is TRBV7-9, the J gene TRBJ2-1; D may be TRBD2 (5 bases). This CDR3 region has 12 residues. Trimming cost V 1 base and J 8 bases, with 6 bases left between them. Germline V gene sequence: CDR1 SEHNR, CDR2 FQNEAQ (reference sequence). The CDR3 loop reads CASSLGGHEQFF. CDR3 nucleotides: TGTGCCAGCAGCTTAGGAGGGCATGAGCAGTTCTTC.

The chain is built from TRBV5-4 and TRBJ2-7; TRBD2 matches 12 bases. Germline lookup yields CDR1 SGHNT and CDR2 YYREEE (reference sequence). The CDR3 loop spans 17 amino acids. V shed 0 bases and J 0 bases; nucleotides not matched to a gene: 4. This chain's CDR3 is CASSLVLTSGSSYEQYF. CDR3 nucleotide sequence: TGTGCCAGCAGCTTGGTGTTGACTAGCGGGAGCTCCTACGAGCAGTACTTC.